This TCR beta chain was captured by sequencing in a study of cytomegalovirus exposure and HLA in healthy donors. Study conclusions and caveats: Serostatus for CMV was the only available immune exposure information.

This clone was seen a handful of times. What it binds is unknown. The germline V gene has CDR1 SGHTA and CDR2 FQGNSA. The CDR3 is made up of 13 amino acids. Deletions cut 5 bases from V and 0 bases from J, with 5 bases between. Vbeta (60) and Jbeta (13) primers were used in the PCR. The repertoire was sequenced with immunoSEQ multiplex PCR; TCRdb's copy has only in-frame clones and lacks some. The sample holds about 110,000 clones, less than 80% seen once. This rearrangement joins TRBV7-2 to TRBJ1-5; unclear D gene. The receptor was isolated from a man between 60 and 75 years old in good health and CMV-seronegative. Sequencing was done on a sample of PBMCs. The CDR3 protein is CASSRYSNQPQHF. CDR3 in DNA: TGTGCCAGCAGCCGTTATAGCAATCAGCCCCAGCATTTT.